The next 22 T cell receptor beta chains were all read from a single sample in a study of blood T cell repertoires in COVID-19. The repertoire was sequenced with immunoSEQ multiplex PCR; TCRdb's copy has only in-frame clones and lacks some. Of about 280,000 clones detected, 80% to 90% appear once; the ten largest clones hold approximately 10%. Material: peripheral blood. Source of these receptors: a woman aged 45 to 65 who had recovered from COVID-19.

The chain carries TRBV7-2 and TRBJ1-2, with D perhaps matching TRBD1 (6 bases). The CDR3 runs 15 residues. V lost 5 bases to trimming and J lost 5 bases, with 18 bases between them. The germline V gene has CDR1 SGHTA and CDR2 FQGNSA. As DNA, the CDR3 is TGTGCCAGCAGCCCAAGGGCACAGGGACTATATGGCTACACCTTC. Protein: CASSPRAQGLYGYTF.

This clone was observed a handful of times. V is TRBV5-1 and J is TRBJ2-7, with 10 positions matching TRBD1. The junction had 8 bases not matched to a gene; V was cut back by 4 bases and J by 4 bases. The CDR3 has 15 amino acids. Germline V gene lookup returns CDR1 SGHRS and CDR2 YFSETQ. For the CDR3, the DNA is TGCGCCAGCAGCGTGACAGGGGGCCCACAATACGAGCAGTACTTC. Translating it yields CASSVTGGPQYEQYF.

The J gene is TRBJ2-7, the V gene TRBV27, with 12 nucleotides matching TRBD2. Germline CDR1 reads MNHEY; CDR2 reads SMNVEV (reference sequence). This CDR3 is built from 16 residues. The trim removed 6 bases at V and 7 bases at J, leaving 13 bases unmatched. The CDR3 region has the DNA TGTGCCAGCAGCTACCTTCTAGCGGGAGGGATTTGGGAGCAGTACTTC. It yields the protein CASSYLLAGGIWEQYF.

The chain links TRBV7-2 to TRBJ2-7; 11 nucleotides match TRBD2. The CDR3 is 14 residues long. The germline V gene has CDR1 SGHTA and CDR2 FQGNSA. V trimming: 4 bases; J trimming: 4 bases; junction bases outside the gene matches: 3. The DNA for the CDR3 is TGTGCCAGCAGCTCGACTAGCGGGGCTTACGAGCAGTACTTC. It yields the protein CASSSTSGAYEQYF.

This sequence joins TRBV7-8 and TRBJ2-3; 7 bases are a match to TRBD1. The CDR3 has 16 residues. The V gene's germline CDR1 is SGHVS and CDR2 FQNEAQ. With 4 bases clipped from V and 2 bases from J, the junction kept 9 bases outside the gene matches. The CDR3 DNA reads as TGTGCCAGCAGCTCACCAGGGGGACCCAACACAGATACGCAGTATTTT. Amino acid sequence: CASSSPGGPNTDTQYF.

This chain joins TRBV19 and TRBJ2-1; 8 nucleotides agree with TRBD1. CDR1 LNHDA and CDR2 SQIVND come from the germline V gene (reference sequence). The CDR3 loop spans 15 amino acids. The V gene end was trimmed by 5 bases and the J gene end by 0 bases; junction bases not matched to a gene: 3. As DNA, the CDR3 is TGTGCCAGTAGTTCTACAGGGGGCTCCTACAATGAGCAGTTCTTC. Its translation is CASSSTGGSYNEQFF.

This chain joins TRBV5-6 and TRBJ1-2, with D maybe TRBD1 (6 bases). Trimming shortened V by 1 base and J by 0 bases, and 16 bases separated the two germline ends. The CDR3 consists of 17 residues. Per the germline V gene, CDR1 is SGHDT and CDR2 is YYEEEE. The CDR3 loop is CASSLPGVKSTNYGYTF. CDR3 coding DNA: TGTGCCAGCAGCTTGCCAGGGGTGAAGTCCACTAACTATGGCTACACCTTC.

The chain links TRBV9 to TRBJ1-5, with D perhaps matching TRBD1 (6 bases). Germline V gives CDR1 SGDLS, CDR2 YYNGEE. Trimming cost V 4 bases and J 0 bases, with 8 bases left between them. The CDR3 contains 14 residues. CDR3 protein: CASSRDTSNQPQHF. The CDR3 bases are TGTGCCAGCAGCCGGGACACTAGCAATCAGCCCCAGCATTTT.

The chain combines TRBV11-3 with TRBJ2-3, with a tentative D call TRBD2 (6 bases). The V end was cut by 0 bases, the J end by 4 bases, with 11 bases between. This CDR3 spans 15 amino acids. CDR1 is SGHNT, CDR2 YENEEA, per germline. CDR3 DNA: TGTGCCAGCAGCTTAGACGGGAGCTTGGCAGATACGCAGTATTTT. It codes for CASSLDGSLADTQYF.

The chain has TRBV29-1 and TRBJ2-5; 7 nucleotides align to TRBD2. The CDR3 extends over 14 amino acids. Trimming cost V 0 bases and J 5 bases; bases outside gene matches: 6. Germline assignment: CDR1 SQVTM and CDR2 ANQGSEA. Here the CDR3 reads CSVEDSRGWETQYF. CDR3 coding DNA: TGCAGCGTTGAAGATTCGCGGGGGTGGGAGACCCAGTACTTC.

The rearrangement joins TRBV19 to TRBJ2-3; 9 bases match TRBD2. The CDR3 has 16 residues. Germline V CDR1 and CDR2: LNHDA, SQIVND (reference sequence). After removal of 3 bases from V and 4 bases from J, the junction contained 8 bases not matched to a gene. The CDR3 spells CASSIGLAGSSDTQYF. CDR3 nucleotide sequence: TGTGCCAGTAGTATTGGGCTAGCGGGGTCCTCAGATACGCAGTATTTT.

CDR3 sequence: CASSSGGEQYF. The CDR3 coding sequence is TGTGCCAGCAGTTCAGGGGGCGAGCAGTACTTC. The V and J genes are TRBV6-2 or TRBV6-3 and TRBJ2-7; TRBD1 matches at 7 bases. CDR3 size: 11 residues. The trim removed 4 bases at V and 6 bases at J, leaving 0 bases unmatched. Looked up from germline, CDR1 is MNHEY and CDR2 is SVGEGT.

DNA for the CDR3: TGTGCCAGCACCCCTGGGACAGCCTACAATGAGCAGTTCTTC. As protein: CASTPGTAYNEQFF. V usage is TRBV7-9 and J usage is TRBJ2-1; 7 nucleotides align to TRBD1. Losses at the gene ends were 7 bases for V and 2 bases for J; bases not matched to a gene: 5. The germline CDR1 and CDR2 sequences are SEHNR and FQNEAQ (reference sequence). The CDR3 is 14 residues long.

The chain carries TRBV6-5 and TRBJ1-1; no clear D. Germline V CDR1 and CDR2: MNHEY, SVGAGI. The length of the CDR3 is 15 residues. V lost 0 bases, J lost 3 bases, and 11 bases lay in between. This chain's CDR3 is CASSYSLRSDTEAFF. The CDR3 nucleotides are TGTGCCAGCAGTTACTCGCTCAGGTCCGACACTGAAGCTTTCTTT.

CDR3 nucleotide sequence: TGTGCCAGCAGCGTAGGCGACAGGGCGAACACCGGGGAGCTGTTTTTT. Its translation is CASSVGDRANTGELFF. The chain carries TRBV9 and TRBJ2-2, with 7 bases that match TRBD1. There are 16 residues in the CDR3. Per the germline V gene, CDR1 is SGDLS and CDR2 is YYNGEE. With V trimmed by 0 bases and J by 0 bases, 2 bases remained unmatched.

The chain joins TRBV2 to TRBJ2-4; weak D call: TRBD2 (5 bases). Germline V gene lookup returns CDR1 SNHLY and CDR2 FYNNEI. The germline V and J ends were trimmed by 0 bases and 8 bases, with 11 bases remaining between them. This CDR3 comprises 14 residues. In nucleotides, the CDR3 is TGTGCCAGCAGTGAAGCGCGGGCCCTGGACATTCAGTACTTC. This translates into CASSEARALDIQYF.

The V gene is TRBV13, the J gene TRBJ2-5; TRBD2 is a possible D gene (5 bases). This CDR3 comprises 14 residues. V was shortened by 1 base and J by 1 base, with 7 bases between the two germline ends. The V gene's germline CDR1 is PRHDT and CDR2 FYEKMQ (reference sequence). The CDR3 is CASSLAGFQETQYF. Here the CDR3 DNA reads TGTGCCAGCAGCTTAGCGGGATTCCAAGAGACCCAGTACTTC. The full variable domain, with the rest looked up from reference TRBV13 and TRBJ2-5, is AAGVIQSPRHLIKEKRETATLKCYPIPRHDTVYWYQQGPGQDPQFLISFYEKMQSDKGSIPDRFSAQQFSDYHSELNMSSLELGDSALYFCASSLAGFQETQYFGPGTRLLVL.

The rearrangement joins TRBV4-2 to TRBJ2-6; 11 bases are shared with TRBD1. Germline lookup yields CDR1 LGHNA and CDR2 YNFKEQ. CDR3 length equals 17 residues. V lost 4 bases, J lost 3 bases, and 5 bases stayed unmatched. The CDR3, as DNA: TGTGCCAGCAGCCGGTCGGGACAGGGGGGTGGGGCCAACGTCCTGACTTTC. Translation gives CASSRSGQGGGANVLTF.

The V gene is TRBV18, the J gene TRBJ1-5, with a weak D call TRBD1 (6 bases). V lost 4 bases to trimming and J lost 4 bases, with 11 bases between them. The germline V gene has CDR1 KGHSH and CDR2 LQKENI. The length of the CDR3 is 14 residues. The DNA of the CDR3 is TGTGCCAGCTCACGAAATCAGGGGAATCAGCCCCAGCATTTT. Translating gives CASSRNQGNQPQHF.

The V call is TRBV28, the J call TRBJ1-4; 10 bases line up with TRBD1. The germline CDR1 and CDR2 sequences are MDHEN and SYDVKM. V was pared by 5 bases and J by 10 bases, with 7 bases of the junction left unmatched. The CDR3 is 14 residues long. The CDR3 region has the DNA TGTGCCAGCAGTACACCCGGGACAGGGGCAAAACTGTTTTTT. It is translated as CASSTPGTGAKLFF.

CDR3: CASSPTGRGQANYGYTF. In DNA, the CDR3 is TGCGCCAGCAGCCCCACCGGCCGAGGGCAGGCTAACTATGGCTACACCTTC. The chain is built from TRBV4-3 and TRBJ1-2, with D hard to call. The CDR3 spans 17 residues. Germline loops: CDR1 LGHNA, CDR2 YSLEER. Trimming took 4 bases from V and 0 from J, leaving 18 bases between them.

This clone was recorded at least ten times. This specimen includes other DNA sequences encoding the same CDR3. The chain has TRBV3-1 (or the pseudogene TRBV3-2) and TRBJ1-5, with a tentative D call TRBD1 (5 bases). The V end lost 1 base, the J end lost 0 bases, and 7 bases lay between the germline ends. This CDR3 has 15 residues. The germline V gene encodes CDR1 LGHDT and CDR2 YNNKEL (reference sequence). In DNA form, the CDR3 reads TGTGCCAGCAGCCAAGGGACATATAGCAATCAGCCCCAGCATTTT. The encoded protein is CASSQGTYSNQPQHF.